One T cell receptor (beta chain) is described in this entry. Seattle's cohort entered during active infection and was followed longitudinally. This record belongs to a study of blood T cell repertoires in COVID-19. Study overall: From the United States, Italy and Spain came samples of acute and convalescent COVID-19. From T cells, B-cell-depleted T cells, or PBMCs came the material, which was cDNA or gDNA.

The V gene lost 7 bases and the J gene lost 10 bases, with 16 bases spanning the gap. The CDR3 loop spans 12 amino acids. The germline CDR1 and CDR2 sequences are SGHTA and FQGNSA. In the authors' methods: Reference gene primer amplification in the assay estimated nucleated cell counts. The data were produced by immunoSEQ multiplex PCR, yet TCRdb's version contains in-frame clones alone and is incomplete. That table furnishes V, J and clone size, whereas the DNA furnished D and trimming. Altogether a few hundred thousand clones are present, roughly 91% being singletons, with the ten largest covering roughly 1.9%.

The gene calls are TRBV7-2 and TRBJ1-1; D gene uncertain. The source material was peripheral blood. The sequence was collected from a woman in her thirties with COVID-19, enrolled during active disease. The CDR3: CASTIGRAGAFF. The CDR3 DNA follows: TGTGCCAGCACCATCGGGAGGGCTGGAGCTTTCTTT.